These 4 T cell receptor beta chains came from one sample sequenced in a study of beta chain features in type 1 diabetes. TCRB transcripts that were expressed got sequenced, as all of the isolated RNA had been reverse transcribed. The protocol was immunoSEQ multiplex PCR, while the TCRdb copy is restricted to in-frame clones and leaves out a portion. The data show around 600,000 clones, around 12% seen once. Their target antigens are unknown. Study-level results: The study found moderately but significantly shorter TCRB CDR3s in all four CD4+ subsets of Type 1 diabetes patients.

The sample consisted of naive CD4+ T cells from blood. The receptors originated from a man younger than 40 with type 1 diabetes.

The chain uses TRBV5-4 and TRBJ1-3, with 8 bases aligning to TRBD1. The CDR3 runs 15 residues. Germline CDR1 reads SGHNT; CDR2 reads YYREEE (reference sequence). The J segment lost 4 bases and the V segment lost 4 bases, leaving 7 bases of the junction unmatched. CDR3 region: CASSTDRAYGNTIYF. CDR3 DNA sequence: TGTGCCAGCAGCACGGACAGGGCTTACGGAAACACCATATATTTT. Supplemented by reference TRBV5-4 and TRBJ1-3, the full variable domain reads ETGVTQSPTHLIKTRGQQVTLRCSSQSGHNTVSWYQQALGQGPQFIFQYYREEENGRGNFPPRFSGLQFPNYSSELNVNALELDDSALYLCASSTDRAYGNTIYFGEGSWLTVV.

This clone was found a few times. The chain couples TRBV7-9 to TRBJ2-2; D unclear. V was pared by 5 bases and J by 2 bases, with 18 bases between. This CDR3 has 17 amino acids. Germline V gene data show CDR1 as SEHNR and CDR2 as FQNEAQ (reference sequence). CDR3 nucleotides: TGTGCCAGCAGCGCCTCCTTTAGTTATACCAACACCGGGGAGCTGTTTTTT. Translation: CASSASFSYTNTGELFF.

This clone was found a few times. The rearrangement uses TRBV7-8 and TRBJ1-2, with D possibly TRBD1 on 6 matching bases. Deletions cut 0 bases from V and 4 bases from J, with 12 bases between. CDR3 size: 15 residues. Per the germline V gene, CDR1 is SGHVS and CDR2 is FQNEAQ. This CDR3 reads CASSLAAGVGYGYTF. CDR3 in DNA: TGTGCCAGCAGCTTAGCGGCAGGGGTTGGCTATGGCTACACCTTC.

The V and J genes are TRBV7-2 and TRBJ1-5; a possible D gene is TRBD1 (6 bases). The V and J ends lost 5 bases and 4 bases respectively, with 15 bases between them. The CDR3 is 15 residues long. Germline CDR1 reads SGHTA; CDR2 reads FQGNSA. The CDR3 nucleotides read TGTGCCAGCAGCAGGCAGGGGCAGATAAATCAGCCCCAGCATTTT. It encodes CASSRQGQINQPQHF.